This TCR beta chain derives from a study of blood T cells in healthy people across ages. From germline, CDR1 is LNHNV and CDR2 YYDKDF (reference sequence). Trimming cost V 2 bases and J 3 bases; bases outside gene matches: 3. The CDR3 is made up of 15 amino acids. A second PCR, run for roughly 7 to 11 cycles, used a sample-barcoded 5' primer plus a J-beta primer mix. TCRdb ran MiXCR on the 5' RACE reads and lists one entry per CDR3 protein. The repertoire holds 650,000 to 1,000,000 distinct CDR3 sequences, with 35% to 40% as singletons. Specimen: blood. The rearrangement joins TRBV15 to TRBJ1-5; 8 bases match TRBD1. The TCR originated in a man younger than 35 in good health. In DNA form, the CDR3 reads TGTGCCACCAGCAGACCGGACAGGGCCAATCAGCCCCAGCATTTT. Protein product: CATSRPDRANQPQHF.